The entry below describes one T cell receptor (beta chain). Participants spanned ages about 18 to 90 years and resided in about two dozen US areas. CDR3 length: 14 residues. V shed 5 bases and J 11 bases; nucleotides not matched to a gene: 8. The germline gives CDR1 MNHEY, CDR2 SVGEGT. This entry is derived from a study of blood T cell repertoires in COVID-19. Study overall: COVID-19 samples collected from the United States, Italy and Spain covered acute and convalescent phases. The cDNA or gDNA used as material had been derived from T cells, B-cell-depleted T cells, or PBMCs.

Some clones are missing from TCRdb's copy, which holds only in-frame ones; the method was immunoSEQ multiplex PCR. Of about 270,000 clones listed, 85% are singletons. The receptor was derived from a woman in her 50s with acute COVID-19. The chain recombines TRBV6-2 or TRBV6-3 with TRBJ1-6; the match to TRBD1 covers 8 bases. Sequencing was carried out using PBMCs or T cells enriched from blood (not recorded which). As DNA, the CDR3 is TGTGCCAGCAGTAACGGACAGGGACGAACACCCCTCCACTTT. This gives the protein CASSNGQGRTPLHF.